The rows below give T cell receptor beta chains drawn from one sample of a study of T cell responses to AZD1222 COVID-19 vaccine. TCRdb's table, derived via immunoSEQ multiplex PCR, lists solely in-frame clones and lacks some. This sample has roughly 190,000 clones, with roughly nine tenths found just once. The sample was peripheral blood, taken 28 days after the second AZD1222 dose. These receptors all stem from an adult who received the AZD1222 COVID-19 vaccine. Both conserved end residues are part of each CDR3. D genes are given only for firm matches. Size is stated for part of the rows, as once, few or many counts, or as a class when the clone is expanded.

J gene: TRBJ1-1
V gene: TRBV7-2
D gene: .
clone size: .
CDR3 DNA: TGTGCCAGCAGCTTCAGGGTTCTCTCGAACACTGAAGCTTTCTTT
CDR3 protein: CASSFRVLSNTEAFF

J gene: TRBJ2-3
V gene: TRBV9
D gene: .
clone size: .
CDR3 DNA: TGTGCCAGCAGCGTAGGCCAGGCAGGGGGCACAGATACGCAGTATTTT
CDR3 protein: CASSVGQAGGTDTQYF

J gene: TRBJ2-5
V gene: TRBV13
D gene: .
clone size: .
CDR3 DNA: TGTGCCAGCAGCCCTTGGGGGCCGGGGAAGACCCAGTACTTC
CDR3 protein: CASSPWGPGKTQYF

J gene: TRBJ1-4
V gene: TRBV19
D gene: TRBD1
clone size: .
CDR3 DNA: TGTGCCAGTAGCCGGTGGGACAGGGGCGCAACTAATGAAAAACTGTTTTTT
CDR3 protein: CASSRWDRGATNEKLFF

J gene: TRBJ1-2
V gene: TRBV9
D gene: TRBD1
clone size: .
CDR3 DNA: TGTGCCAGCAGCGTAGACGACAGGGGAGGCTATGGCTACACCTTC
CDR3 protein: CASSVDDRGGYGYTF

J gene: TRBJ1-2
V gene: TRBV12-5
D gene: TRBD1
clone size: .
CDR3 DNA: TGTGCTAGTGGTTTGGTACGTGGCAGGGGGCTGCACCTGGCTAACTATGGCTACACCTTC
CDR3 protein: CASGLVRGRGLHLANYGYTF

J gene: TRBJ1-2
V gene: TRBV2
D gene: .
clone size: .
CDR3 DNA: TGTGCCAGCAGGGATAACGACTGGTCCTATGGCTACACCTTC
CDR3 protein: CASRDNDWSYGYTF

J gene: TRBJ1-5
V gene: TRBV6-1
D gene: .
clone size: many
CDR3 DNA: TGTGCCAGCAGTGAAGGGCAGGCCCACCAGCCCCAGCATTTT
CDR3 protein: CASSEGQAHQPQHF

J gene: TRBJ2-7
V gene: TRBV4-2
D gene: .
clone size: .
CDR3 DNA: TGTGCCAGCAGCCAAACCTCAGGGTTAGGAGGCAGGGGCCCTTACGAGCAGTACTTC
CDR3 protein: CASSQTSGLGGRGPYEQYF

J gene: TRBJ2-1
V gene: TRBV7-2
D gene: .
clone size: once
CDR3 DNA: TGTGCCAGCAGCTTCTACCCGATAGATTACAATGAGCAGTTCTTC
CDR3 protein: CASSFYPIDYNEQFF

J gene: TRBJ2-3
V gene: TRBV6-1
D gene: TRBD2
clone size: .
CDR3 DNA: TGTGCCAGCAGTGAATCCGCCGGACTAGCGGGGGGTAGCACAGATACGCAGTATTTT
CDR3 protein: CASSESAGLAGGSTDTQYF

J gene: TRBJ1-3
V gene: TRBV6-5
D gene: .
clone size: .
CDR3 DNA: TGTGCCAGCAGTCGGACGTCTGGAAACACCATATATTTT
CDR3 protein: CASSRTSGNTIYF

J gene: TRBJ1-1
V gene: TRBV7-9
D gene: TRBD1
clone size: .
CDR3 DNA: TGTGCCAGCAGCCCTGTGCAGGGGGCGCGGAACACTGAAGCTTTCTTT
CDR3 protein: CASSPVQGARNTEAFF

J gene: TRBJ1-5
V gene: TRBV18
D gene: TRBD1
clone size: .
CDR3 DNA: TGTGCCAGCTCACCACCCGAGGGGGCTCAGCCCCAGCATTTT
CDR3 protein: CASSPPEGAQPQHF

J gene: TRBJ2-7
V gene: TRBV6-5
D gene: .
clone size: once
CDR3 DNA: TGTGCCAGCACGATAGGGAAGGCCTACGAGCAGTACTTC
CDR3 protein: CASTIGKAYEQYF

J gene: TRBJ2-1
V gene: TRBV5-1
D gene: TRBD2
clone size: .
CDR3 DNA: TGCGCCAGCAGCTTGGCCGGGGGACTAGCGGGAGTTCGGGATGAGCAGTTCTTC
CDR3 protein: CASSLAGGLAGVRDEQFF

J gene: TRBJ2-5
V gene: TRBV25-1
D gene: .
clone size: .
CDR3 DNA: TGTGCCAGCAGTGACTTGCGGGTTGACGAAGAGACCCAGTACTTC
CDR3 protein: CASSDLRVDEETQYF

J gene: TRBJ1-5
V gene: TRBV11-2
D gene: .
clone size: .
CDR3 DNA: TGTGCCAGCAGCTTAGTCAGAGATAGCAATCAGCCCCAGCATTTT
CDR3 protein: CASSLVRDSNQPQHF

J gene: TRBJ2-2
V gene: TRBV19
D gene: TRBD1
clone size: .
CDR3 DNA: TGTGCCAGTAGAAAGGGGGACAGGGTGAACGGGGAGCTGTTTTTT
CDR3 protein: CASRKGDRVNGELFF

J gene: TRBJ1-2
V gene: TRBV19
D gene: TRBD1
clone size: once
CDR3 DNA: TGTGCCAGTAGTCCGACAGGGGATCGGAATGGCTACACCTTC
CDR3 protein: CASSPTGDRNGYTF

J gene: TRBJ1-1
V gene: TRBV18
D gene: .
clone size: .
CDR3 DNA: TGTGCCAGCTCAGAGGGAAGCGGCACTGAAGCTTTCTTT
CDR3 protein: CASSEGSGTEAFF

J gene: TRBJ1-5
V gene: TRBV2
D gene: TRBD1
clone size: .
CDR3 DNA: TGTGCCAGCAGTCGGGAGACAGGGGGATTTCAGCCCCAGCATTTT
CDR3 protein: CASSRETGGFQPQHF

J gene: TRBJ1-2
V gene: TRBV3-1/TRBV3-2
D gene: .
clone size: .
CDR3 DNA: TGTGCCAGCTCCCACGGGGGCGCTCACTATGGCTACACCTTC
CDR3 protein: CASSHGGAHYGYTF

J gene: TRBJ2-3
V gene: TRBV4-3
D gene: TRBD2
clone size: .
CDR3 DNA: TGCGCCAGCAGCCAAGATTCAATAGCGGGGGGGAGGGTGGATACGCAGTATTTT
CDR3 protein: CASSQDSIAGGRVDTQYF

J gene: TRBJ1-1
V gene: TRBV4-3
D gene: .
clone size: .
CDR3 DNA: TGCGCCAGCAGCCAAGAGAAGGGGTACACTGAAGCTTTCTTT
CDR3 protein: CASSQEKGYTEAFF

J gene: TRBJ2-3
V gene: TRBV7-8
D gene: .
clone size: once
CDR3 DNA: TGTGCCAGCAGCCCCCACACAGATACGCAGTATTTT
CDR3 protein: CASSPHTDTQYF

J gene: TRBJ2-1
V gene: TRBV18
D gene: .
clone size: .
CDR3 DNA: TGTGCCAGCTCACTATCGACCTACAATGAGCAGTTCTTC
CDR3 protein: CASSLSTYNEQFF

J gene: TRBJ2-5
V gene: TRBV6-2/TRBV6-3
D gene: TRBD2
clone size: .
CDR3 DNA: TGTGCCAGCAGTTACTCGCGGACTAGACCGGAGACCCAGTACTTC
CDR3 protein: CASSYSRTRPETQYF

J gene: TRBJ2-5
V gene: TRBV5-1
D gene: .
clone size: .
CDR3 DNA: TGCGCCAGCAGCTTTGAGGGCAGGGGGAGGAAGACCCAGTACTTC
CDR3 protein: CASSFEGRGRKTQYF

J gene: TRBJ2-5
V gene: TRBV7-3
D gene: TRBD2
clone size: .
CDR3 DNA: TGTGCCAGCAGCCGAAGCGGGGGACCCCAAGAGACCCAGTACTTC
CDR3 protein: CASSRSGGPQETQYF

J gene: TRBJ2-1
V gene: TRBV15
D gene: TRBD2
clone size: .
CDR3 DNA: TGTGCCACCAGCGTCAGCGGTAAACGACTAGCCCAACCCAACAATGAGCAGTTCTTC
CDR3 protein: CATSVSGKRLAQPNNEQFF

J gene: TRBJ1-3
V gene: TRBV4-1
D gene: .
clone size: .
CDR3 DNA: TGCGCCAGCAGCCCCCGACAGGATGGAAACACCATATATTTT
CDR3 protein: CASSPRQDGNTIYF

J gene: TRBJ2-5
V gene: TRBV7-7
D gene: .
clone size: .
CDR3 DNA: TGTGCTAGCAGCCTAGAGGGTTACTCCCAAGAGACCCAGTACTTC
CDR3 protein: CASSLEGYSQETQYF

J gene: TRBJ1-4
V gene: TRBV14
D gene: .
clone size: .
CDR3 DNA: TGTGCCAGCAGCCAAGGCCGATCTGCAACTAATGAAAAACTGTTTTTT
CDR3 protein: CASSQGRSATNEKLFF

J gene: TRBJ2-7
V gene: TRBV25-1
D gene: TRBD1
clone size: once
CDR3 DNA: TGTGCCAGCCTGGGACAGGGCGCGCGAGGGTACTACGAGCAGTACTTC
CDR3 protein: CASLGQGARGYYEQYF

J gene: TRBJ1-6
V gene: TRBV7-2
D gene: TRBD1
clone size: once
CDR3 DNA: TGTGCCAGCAGCTCCGTGGAGACAGGGAAGGGATCACCCCTCCACTTT
CDR3 protein: CASSSVETGKGSPLHF

J gene: TRBJ2-5
V gene: TRBV2
D gene: TRBD2
clone size: .
CDR3 DNA: TGTGCCAGCAGTGAGGGTCTAGCGGGAGAAGAGACCCAGTACTTC
CDR3 protein: CASSEGLAGEETQYF

J gene: TRBJ1-5
V gene: TRBV19
D gene: .
clone size: .
CDR3 DNA: .
CDR3 protein: CASSSTSGNQPQHF

J gene: TRBJ1-1
V gene: TRBV7-2
D gene: .
clone size: once
CDR3 DNA: TGTGCCAGCAGCTTAGTCCAGGGGAGGGCCACTGAAGCTTTCTTT
CDR3 protein: CASSLVQGRATEAFF

J gene: TRBJ2-1
V gene: TRBV5-1
D gene: .
clone size: .
CDR3 DNA: TGCGCCAGCAGCTTTGAGGAAACCTACAATGAGCAGTTCTTC
CDR3 protein: CASSFEETYNEQFF

J gene: TRBJ2-3
V gene: TRBV13
D gene: .
clone size: .
CDR3 DNA: TGTGCCAGCAGCCCACTACTAAACACAGATACGCAGTATTTT
CDR3 protein: CASSPLLNTDTQYF

J gene: TRBJ2-5
V gene: TRBV5-1
D gene: TRBD2
clone size: once
CDR3 DNA: TGCGCCAGCAGCTTGGCCGGGGCTAGCGGGGGCCAAGAGACCCAGTACTTC
CDR3 protein: CASSLAGASGGQETQYF

J gene: TRBJ1-2
V gene: TRBV2
D gene: .
clone size: .
CDR3 DNA: TGTGCCAGCAGAGTGACTAACTATGGCTACACCTTC
CDR3 protein: CASRVTNYGYTF

J gene: TRBJ2-7
V gene: TRBV30
D gene: TRBD2
clone size: .
CDR3 DNA: TGTGCTCACTCTAGCGGGAGGGCGTTCGAGCAGTACTTC
CDR3 protein: CAHSSGRAFEQYF

J gene: TRBJ2-2
V gene: TRBV2
D gene: .
clone size: .
CDR3 DNA: TGTGCCAGCAGTGGGCAGGCGAACACCGGGGAGCTGTTTTTT
CDR3 protein: CASSGQANTGELFF